The 31 T cell receptor beta chains below come from one sample, sequenced in a study of breast tumors, draining lymph nodes, adjacent tissues (dated by TCRdb to the mid-2010s). Lymph node samples were obtained from the axillary draining lymph nodes of breast cancer patients. The library was prepared using multiplex PCR. Sequencing relied on an Illumina HiSeq 2000. Through fastp at Q25 and MiXCR, TCRdb rebuilt clones from the public reads, retaining in-frame beta chains. Each entry is one CDR3 protein sequence, shown with its most common DNA and genes. The sample has approximately 120,000 distinct CDR3 sequences on record, 21% of them singletons. Of the sample, about 2% is held by the ten largest clones. The sample consisted of axillary lymph node tissue. The receptors derive from a female donor with breast cancer. Some clones in this sample may be carry-over from other donors' samples.

This clonotype was picked up many times. The gene calls are TRBV6-2 or TRBV6-3 and TRBJ2-1; 9 bases fit TRBD2. The germline V gene encodes CDR1 MNHEY and CDR2 SVGEGT. This CDR3 comprises 14 residues. With 6 bases clipped from V and 11 bases from J, the junction kept 11 bases outside the gene matches. The CDR3 spells CASRPTSGGRKQFF. CDR3 coding DNA: TGTGCCAGCAGGCCGACTAGCGGAGGCCGAAAGCAGTTCTTC.

This clonotype was seen repeatedly, ten times or more. Compared with germline, one end of the junction differs, possibly owing to a read error. V gene TRBV7-7 combines with J gene TRBJ2-5; 10 nucleotides align to TRBD1. The CDR3 consists of 19 residues. CDR1 and CDR2 (germline): SSHAT, FNYEAQ (reference sequence). The CDR3 DNA sequence: TGTGCTAGCAGCTTAAGAGGAGGGACAGGGGTTCCCCCTCAAGAGACCCAGTACTTC. Translated: CASSLRGGTGVPPQETQYF. The full variable domain, completed using reference TRBV7-7 and TRBJ2-5, is GAGVSQSPRYKVTKRGQDVTLRCDPISSHATLYWYQQALGQGPEFLTYFNYEAQPDKSGLPSDRFSAERPEGSISTLTIQRTEQRDSAMYRCASSLRGGTGVPPQETQYFGPGTRLLVL.

The sample holds many counts of this clonotype. V gene TRBV2 combines with J gene TRBJ2-7, with D perhaps matching TRBD2 (5 bases). Between the trimmed V and J ends, which lost 6 bases and 2 bases, there was a span of 17 bases. Germline assignment: CDR1 SNHLY and CDR2 FYNNEI. CDR3 length equals 15 residues. CDR3 in amino acids: CASSERSAGTYEQYF. The DNA of the CDR3 is TGTGCCAGCAGCGAGAGATCGGCGGGCACCTACGAGCAGTACTTC.

This clonotype has ten or more counts. The rearrangement uses TRBV27 and TRBJ2-5; TRBD2 aligns across 8 bases. Germline assignment: CDR1 MNHEY and CDR2 SMNVEV (reference sequence). This CDR3 comprises 15 residues. With V trimmed by 3 bases and J by 5 bases, 8 bases remained unmatched. CDR3 region: CASSLGTGGFETQYF. The CDR3 region has the DNA TGTGCCAGCAGTTTGGGGACGGGAGGGTTTGAGACCCAGTACTTC.

On this clonotype: This clone may be a read error of a much larger clone one base away. The CDR3 carries no conserved terminal phenylalanine or tryptophan, so it likely arises from a read error. V is TRBV11-2 and J is TRBJ2-5; maybe TRBD1 (6 bases). Germline values: CDR1 SGHAT, CDR2 FQNNGV. The CDR3 has 18 amino acids. V lost 1 base and J lost 1, with 19 bases in between. CDR3 nucleotide sequence: TGTGCCAGCAGCTTAGGAAAGACAACAGGGAGATCCCAAGAGACCCAGTACCTC. Translation: CASSLGKTTGRSQETQYL.

The rearrangement joins TRBV24-1 to TRBJ2-1, with 12 bases matching TRBD2. CDR1 is KGHDR and CDR2 is SFDVKD in the germline V gene. The CDR3 is 14 amino acids. Unmatched junction bases numbered 7, after V lost 9 bases and J lost 8 bases. The CDR3 spells CATPTSGRRDEQFF. As DNA, the CDR3 is TGTGCCACCCCAACTAGCGGGAGGAGGGATGAGCAGTTCTTC.

In its sample, this clonotype was seen many times. J is TRBJ2-7 and V is TRBV5-8; TRBD1 is a possible D gene (6 bases). Trimming cost V 5 bases and J 5 bases, with 14 bases left between them. CDR3 length equals 13 residues. Germline V gives CDR1 SGHTS, CDR2 YDEGEE. The CDR3 sequence is CASSRRGNHEQYF. In DNA, the CDR3 is TGTGCCAGCAGTCGCAGGGGCAACCACGAGCAGTACTTC. The whole variable domain, filled in from reference TRBV5-8 and TRBJ2-7, reads EAGVTQSPTHLIKTRGQQATLRCSPISGHTSVYWYQQALGLGLQFLLWYDEGEERNRGNFPPRFSGRQFPNYSSELNVNALELEDSALYLCASSRRGNHEQYFGPGTRLTVT.

As regards this clonotype: This may come from a read error, since a much larger clone is one base off. This chain connects TRBV19 to TRBJ2-2, with TRBD2 identical over 8 bases. This CDR3 comprises 16 residues. After removal of 7 bases from V and 3 bases from J, the junction contained 10 bases not matched to a gene. Germline CDR1 LNHDA, CDR2 SQIVND (reference sequence). CDR3: CASTRPGLDDTGELFF. Written as DNA, the CDR3 is TGTGCCAGTACCCGACCGGGACTAGATGACACCGGGGAGCTGTTTTTT.

This clonotype was observed at least ten times. The CDR3 spells CIPQGGLGSGYTF. CDR3 coding DNA: TGCATCCCACAGGGGGGACTGGGAAGTGGCTACACCTTC. V usage is TRBV20-1 and J usage is TRBJ1-2; 8 nucleotides line up with TRBD1. Germline lookup yields CDR1 DFQATT and CDR2 SNEGSKA (reference sequence). The CDR3 length is 13 residues.

This clonotype was found many times. V is TRBV11-2 and J is TRBJ2-1; no clear D gene. Germline-derived CDR1 and CDR2 are SGHAT and FQNNGV. V shed 1 base and J shed 6 bases, with 10 bases lying between them. The CDR3 contains 14 residues. In DNA form, the CDR3 reads TGTGCCAGCAGCTTAGGCGGCACCTTCAATGAGCAGTTCTTC. This codes for CASSLGGTFNEQFF.

This clonotype was seen at least ten times. The chain links TRBV24-1 to TRBJ2-3; D is unresolved. The V and J ends lost 8 bases and 1 base respectively, with 9 bases between them. Germline lookup yields CDR1 KGHDR and CDR2 SFDVKD. This CDR3 contains 13 residues. As DNA, the CDR3 is TGTGCCACCATGGGTATGGGCACAGATACGCAGTATTTT. Translating gives CATMGMGTDTQYF.

This clonotype has a count of ten or more. The rearrangement joins TRBV2 to TRBJ2-2; 8 nucleotides line up with TRBD1. Germline CDR1 and CDR2: SNHLY and FYNNEI. This CDR3 spans 16 amino acids. Trimming removed 4 bases from V and 5 bases from J; junction bases left unmatched: 9. The CDR3 loop is CASSVRQGARTGELFF. DNA of the CDR3: TGTGCCAGCAGTGTAAGGCAGGGGGCCCGAACCGGGGAGCTGTTTTTT.

This clonotype occurred many times. The chain couples TRBV2 to TRBJ2-5, with D perhaps TRBD1 or TRBD2 (5 bases each). The V and J ends lost 9 bases and 1 base respectively, with 12 bases between them. The CDR3 runs to 13 residues. Germline lookup yields CDR1 SNHLY and CDR2 FYNNEI. The CDR3 is CASERDVQETQYF. The CDR3 bases are TGTGCCAGTGAGAGGGACGTCCAAGAGACCCAGTACTTC.

This clonotype came up many times. CDR3 bases: TGTGCCAGCAGTTTCTTAAGGAAGGGGAATGGCTACACCTTC. It is translated as CASSFLRKGNGYTF. The gene calls are TRBV28 and TRBJ1-2; weak D call: TRBD1 (5 bases). From germline, CDR1 is MDHEN and CDR2 SYDVKM. The CDR3 runs to 14 residues. Trimming took 3 bases from V and 6 from J, leaving 14 bases between them.

This clonotype was found many times. V and J are TRBV9 and TRBJ2-7; D is unclear. The V end was cut by 5 bases, the J end by 2 bases, with 14 bases between. Germline V gene sequence: CDR1 SGDLS, CDR2 YYNGEE. CDR3 size: 14 residues. The chain's CDR3 is CASSHDSGTYEQYF. The CDR3 nucleotides are TGTGCCAGCAGTCATGACTCCGGTACCTACGAGCAGTACTTC.

This clonotype has a count of ten or more. The V gene is TRBV4-1, the J gene TRBJ2-1; the D is unclear. This CDR3 is built from 15 residues. CDR1 and CDR2 (germline): MGHRA, YSYEKL. V was shortened by 0 bases and J by 2 bases, with 8 bases between the two germline ends. CDR3 sequence: CASSQDSAPYNEQFF. As DNA, the CDR3 is TGCGCCAGCAGCCAAGATTCTGCACCCTACAATGAGCAGTTCTTC.

This clonotype was found a few times. The V and J genes are TRBV3-1 and TRBJ2-1, with D hard to call. The CDR3 is 16 amino acids. The germline gives CDR1 LGHDT, CDR2 YNNKEL (reference sequence). Trimming removed 3 bases at V and 9 bases at J, with 21 bases between. CDR3 region: CASSHLLDYNRFEQFF. Here the CDR3 DNA reads TGTGCCAGCAGCCATCTGCTAGATTACAATCGATTTGAGCAGTTCTTC.

This clonotype has ten or more counts. This rearrangement joins TRBV11-2 to TRBJ2-7; D is unclear. V was pared by 1 base and J by 0 bases, with 7 bases between. Germline CDR1 SGHAT, CDR2 FQNNGV. CDR3 size: 14 residues. The CDR3 protein is CASSLVRRSYEQYF. In nucleotides, the CDR3 is TGTGCCAGCAGCTTAGTCAGGCGCTCCTACGAGCAGTACTTC.

At least ten counts were recorded for this clonotype. This chain links TRBV20-1 with TRBJ2-7; D may be TRBD2 (5 bases). The germline gives CDR1 DFQATT, CDR2 SNEGSKA (reference sequence). This CDR3 is built from 16 residues. V shed 0 bases and J shed 5 bases, with 20 bases lying between them. The CDR3 nucleotides read TGCAGTGCTAGAGACTGGGTGTTAGCGTCTGCCGACGAGCAGTACTTC. This sequence encodes CSARDWVLASADEQYF.

This clonotype was counted many times. The chain has TRBV9 and TRBJ2-5; 15 nucleotides match TRBD2. V lost 4 bases to trimming and J lost 11 bases; unmatched junction nucleotides: 6. The germline gives CDR1 SGDLS, CDR2 YYNGEE. CDR3 length equals 14 residues. The CDR3 reads CASSPGLAGGFQYF. The CDR3 DNA is TGTGCCAGCAGCCCGGGACTAGCGGGAGGCTTTCAGTACTTC.

This clonotype was seen many times. The chain links TRBV2 to TRBJ2-1; weak D call: TRBD2 (6 bases). The CDR3 is 13 residues long. The germline CDR1 and CDR2 sequences are SNHLY and FYNNEI. The ends were cut back, 8 bases at V and 9 bases at J, with 17 bases in the middle. CDR3 bases: TGTGCCAGCGGGTCGGGCGGAGGGAGTGAGCAGTTCTTC. Translated: CASGSGGGSEQFF.

This clonotype was counted ten times or more. The genes are TRBV7-6 and TRBJ1-6, with D hard to call. This CDR3 spans 16 amino acids. V was cut by 5 bases and J by 0 bases, with 11 bases left in between. The germline gives CDR1 SGHVS, CDR2 FNYEAQ. The CDR3 region has the DNA TGTGCCAGCAGCCCAGGAACTAGCTCCTATAATTCACCCCTCCACTTT. Its protein product is CASSPGTSSYNSPLHF.

This clonotype has more than one count but fewer than ten. Being one base from a much bigger clone, this may be a read error. The rearrangement links TRBV7-3 to TRBJ2-1; 8 bases fit TRBD2. This CDR3 region has 15 residues. J lost 8 bases, V lost 2 bases, and 8 bases had no gene match. Germline V CDR1 and CDR2: SGHTA, FQGTGA. The DNA for the CDR3 is TGTGCCAGCAGCTTACCCGGGAGGGTCACCGATGAGCAGTTCTTC. This codes for CASSLPGRVTDEQFF.

This clonotype occurred many times. This sequence joins TRBV19 and TRBJ2-1; 14 positions match TRBD2. CDR1 LNHDA and CDR2 SQIVND come from the germline V gene (reference sequence). The CDR3 length is 15 residues. Losses at the gene ends were 4 bases for V and 8 bases for J; bases not matched to a gene: 4. The chain's CDR3 is CASSRLAGGGYEQFF. The CDR3 DNA reads as TGTGCCAGTAGTAGACTAGCGGGAGGGGGCTATGAGCAGTTCTTC.

At least ten counts were recorded for this clonotype. The gene calls are TRBV20-1 and TRBJ2-7, with 10 bases lining up with TRBD1. The V and J ends lost 0 bases and 5 bases, in that order; junction bases with no gene match: 7. The germline CDR1 and CDR2 sequences are DFQATT and SNEGSKA (reference sequence). The CDR3 length is 15 residues. CDR3 in DNA: TGCAGTGCTAGAGATGCGGGACAGGGGTTGAACGAGCAGTACTTC. Residues: CSARDAGQGLNEQYF.

This clonotype has a count of ten or more. V and J are TRBV11-2 and TRBJ2-7, with a weak D call TRBD1 (6 bases). The CDR3 has 15 residues. The germline V and J ends were trimmed by 4 bases and 3 bases, with 16 bases remaining between them. The germline CDR1 and CDR2 sequences are SGHAT and FQNNGV. The CDR3 bases are TGTGCCAGCAGCTATTTACAGGGTTCAGGCTACGAGCAGTACTTC. This codes for CASSYLQGSGYEQYF.

The CDR3 loop reads CASDRDLDTEAFF. CDR3 nucleotide sequence: TGTGCCAGCGACAGGGACCTGGACACTGAAGCTTTCTTT. The rearrangement joins TRBV28 to TRBJ1-1; 7 nucleotides agree with TRBD1. This CDR3 comprises 13 residues. Trimming at V came to 8 bases and at J to 3 bases, leaving 6 bases not matched to a gene. Germline V gives CDR1 MDHEN, CDR2 SYDVKM.

The J gene is TRBJ1-2, the V gene TRBV3-1, with D unresolved. The CDR3 consists of 15 residues. Trimming took off 0 bases at V and 4 bases at J, with 12 bases between the two ends. Looked up from germline, CDR1 is LGHDT and CDR2 is YNNKEL (reference sequence). CDR3 nucleotides: TGTGCCAGCAGCCAAGAGCCAGGAATTGGCTATGGCTACACCTTC. Protein product: CASSQEPGIGYGYTF.

This clonotype was counted ten times or more. The rearrangement joins TRBV7-6 to TRBJ1-3, with D perhaps TRBD1 (6 bases). The germline V gene has CDR1 SGHVS and CDR2 FNYEAQ. This CDR3 has 16 residues. Trimming stripped 0 bases from V and 2 bases from J, with 11 bases between. The CDR3 nucleotides are TGTGCCAGCAGCTTAGCACAGGGCAACACTGGAAACACCATATATTTT. It is translated as CASSLAQGNTGNTIYF.

This clonotype has ten or more counts. The chain is built from TRBV20-1 and TRBJ2-3; 13 bases agree with TRBD2. CDR3 size: 16 residues. V dropped 3 bases and J dropped 1; count of bases not matched to a gene: 4. Germline lookup yields CDR1 DFQATT and CDR2 SNEGSKA (reference sequence). CDR3 nucleotide sequence: TGCAGTGCTAGGCGACTAGCGGGAGGCCGCACAGATACGCAGTATTTT. It translates to CSARRLAGGRTDTQYF.

This clonotype was detected ten times or more. This chain links TRBV20-1 with TRBJ2-1; 10 bases align to TRBD2. The germline V gene encodes CDR1 DFQATT and CDR2 SNEGSKA (reference sequence). With 3 bases clipped from V and 7 bases from J, the junction kept 9 bases outside the gene matches. The CDR3 contains 15 residues. The CDR3, as DNA: TGCAGTGCTAGTGCCAGCGGGAGGGCCAAGAATGAGCAGTTCTTC. It is translated as CSASASGRAKNEQFF.